Below, one T cell receptor beta chain is given with its context. H&E slides confirmed each diagnosis, reviewed by two pathologists independently. The CDR3 length is 15 residues. Trimming pared 5 bases from V and 0 bases from J, leaving 11 bases between. The germline V gene has CDR1 SGHVS and CDR2 FNYEAQ. The data derive from a study of immune evolution from preneoplasia to lung adenocarcinoma. Using immunoSEQ multiplex PCR, the repertoire was profiled, and TCRdb retains in-frame clones only, with some absent. The sample contains roughly 6,100 clones, around four fifths of which appear only once. V and J are TRBV7-6 and TRBJ1-3; D unresolved. The clonotype originates from a person aged 45-69 years with lung adenocarcinoma. The sample comprised FFPE minimally invasive lung adenocarcinoma tissue. The CDR3 DNA sequence: TGTGCCAGCAGCCCTACAGCCAGCTCTGGAAACACCATATATTTT. It specifies CASSPTASSGNTIYF.